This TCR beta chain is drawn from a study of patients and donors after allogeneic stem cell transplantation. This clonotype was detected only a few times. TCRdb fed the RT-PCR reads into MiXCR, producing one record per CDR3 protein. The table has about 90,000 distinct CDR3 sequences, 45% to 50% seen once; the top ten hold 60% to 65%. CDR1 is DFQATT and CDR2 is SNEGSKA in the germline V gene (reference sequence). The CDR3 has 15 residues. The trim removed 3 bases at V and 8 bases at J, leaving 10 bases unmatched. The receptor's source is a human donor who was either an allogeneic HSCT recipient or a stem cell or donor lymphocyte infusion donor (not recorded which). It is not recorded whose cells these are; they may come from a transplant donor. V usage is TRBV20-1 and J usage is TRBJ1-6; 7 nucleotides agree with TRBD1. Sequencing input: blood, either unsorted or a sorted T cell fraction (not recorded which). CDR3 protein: CSASRQGGFDSPLHF. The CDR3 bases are TGCAGTGCTAGCCGACAGGGAGGATTTGATTCACCCCTCCACTTT.